These T cell receptor beta chains were read from a single sample in a study of T cells in Graves' hyperthyroidism and ophthalmopathy. Via MiXCR, TCRdb re-called the multiplex PCR reads, giving one row per CDR3 protein. The top ten clones hold roughly 9.6% of a sample with 300,000 to 450,000 distinct CDR3 sequences, approximately 14% of them seen once. Input material: blood. All receptors come from a woman aged 55 to 70 with Graves' hyperthyroidism. Each CDR3 is given with its conserved first and last residue. The order of the fields is J gene, CDR3 length, V gene, clone size, CDR3 protein. Not every row has a clone size; where given, it reads once, few, many or a size class.

TRBJ2-7	16	TRBV28	many	CASSPHSSGTGGEQYF
TRBJ2-1	15	TRBV7-9	many	CASSELRESYNEQFF
TRBJ2-7	13	TRBV11-2	many	CASSFSSQGTQYF
TRBJ2-7	13	TRBV2	many	CASKGGQTNEQYF
TRBJ2-5	14	TRBV20-1	many	CSARDRTVQETQYF
TRBJ2-1	15	TRBV5-8	many	CASSLGQGTTFEQFF
TRBJ1-2	15	TRBV5-1	many	CASSPVGGDTSGYTF
TRBJ1-2	18	TRBV28	many	CASNLRLGGHTPRYGYTF
TRBJ2-7	13	TRBV11-2	few	CASSQDWMYEQYF
TRBJ2-3	15	TRBV18	many	CASSPPGQSQDTQYF
TRBJ2-7	13	TRBV24-1	many	CATSTTETYEQYF
TRBJ2-7	14	TRBV28	once	CASNPGTDPYEQYF
TRBJ2-7	15	TRBV20-1	many	CSARPGQGPWNEQYF
TRBJ2-1	17	TRBV7-9	many	CASSLPLSGSSYNEQFF
TRBJ2-7	15	TRBV9	many	CASSVGAGGLYEQYF
TRBJ1-2	13	TRBV10-3	.	CAIRAQGADGYTF
TRBJ2-1	17	TRBV7-9	many	CASSHGRLAGAHNEQFF
TRBJ2-3	16	TRBV2	many	CASLGALRGGRDTQYF
TRBJ2-1	13	TRBV11-1	many	CASSLVWDNEQFF
TRBJ2-7	17	TRBV6-6	many	CASSYSHPAKGVGEQYF
TRBJ2-3	15	TRBV5-1	.	CASSLEGGVGDTQYF
TRBJ1-5	15	TRBV6-5	many	CASGRDRGGNQPQHF
TRBJ2-5	13	TRBV5-1	few	CASSSGQGGTQYF
TRBJ2-6	15	TRBV19	.	CASRDTNSGANVLTF
TRBJ1-5	15	TRBV7-6	many	CASSLMSGVNQPQHF
TRBJ1-5	13	TRBV6-1	.	CASRIGQNQPQHF
TRBJ2-4	18	TRBV7-7	few	CASSLLAPAHEAKNIQYF
TRBJ1-2	16	TRBV6-1	few	CASSEAGGQGGYGYTF
TRBJ2-1	14	TRBV5-1	many	CASRRSGGYNEQFF
TRBJ2-7	15	TRBV28	many	CASRGGTGISYEQYF
TRBJ1-4	15	TRBV12-3/TRBV12-4	.	CASSPGITTNEKLFF
TRBJ1-1	14	TRBV5-4	.	CASSSQGKNTEAFF
TRBJ1-1	13	TRBV10-3	many	CAANELGYTEAFF
TRBJ2-7	17	TRBV12-3/TRBV12-4	.	CASRPTAGTGGLDEQYF
TRBJ1-2	14	TRBV20-1	many	CSARRSQGNYGYTF